This T cell receptor (beta chain) originates from a study of blood T cell repertoires in COVID-19. The wider study: Samples representing acute and convalescent COVID-19 were sourced from the United States, Italy and Spain.

Germline CDR1 reads SGHRS; CDR2 reads YFSETQ. V was clipped by 0 bases and J by 0 bases, with 7 bases between them. This CDR3 has 14 amino acids. Here immunoSEQ multiplex PCR was the method, and the copy in TCRdb shows in-frame clones only, minus some. The table has over 250,000 clones, 70% to 90% seen once. For this clone: Distinct nucleotide sequences in the sample also encode this CDR3.

This clonotype was sampled from a woman aged 65 to 85 with COVID-19, enrolled during active disease. This chain joins TRBV5-1 and TRBJ2-7; D is possibly TRBD2 (5 bases). Source material: peripheral blood. Here the CDR3 reads CASSLGAGSYEQYF. The CDR3 region has the DNA TGCGCCAGCAGCTTGGGGGCGGGCTCCTACGAGCAGTACTTC.